These T cell receptor beta chains were read from a single sample in a study of OX40 agonist ivuxolimab in advanced cancers. Sequenced by immunoSEQ multiplex PCR; TCRdb stores in-frame clones only, minus some. Of some 110,000 clones listed, 85% to 95% are singletons. The source material was CD4+ or CD8+ T cells sorted from blood, sampled in a trial of the OX40 agonist ivuxolimab. Receptors were obtained from an adult with an advanced solid tumor such as melanoma, head and neck, liver or kidney cancer. Both conserved end residues are part of each CDR3. A D gene is named only where the DNA matches it firmly. Clone size is not always given. Where it is, it says once, few, many or a class for expanded clones.

d_call,v_call,j_call,clone_size,cdr3_length,cdr3_aa,cdr3_nt
-,TRBV2,TRBJ2-5,-,12,CASGWRGETQYF,TGTGCCAGCGGGTGGAGGGGAGAGACCCAGTACTTC
-,TRBV7-3,TRBJ1-3,-,21,CASSSWSFVLGRWYPGNTIYF,TGTGCCAGCAGCAGTTGGTCGTTTGTTCTGGGACGGTGGTACCCTGGAAACACCATATATTTT
TRBD1,TRBV5-4,TRBJ2-5,-,15,CASSWGQGDRKTQYF,TGTGCCAGCAGCTGGGGACAGGGGGATAGAAAGACCCAGTACTTC
-,TRBV28,TRBJ1-2,-,12,CASGLWTAGYTF,TGTGCCAGCGGATTATGGACAGCCGGCTACACCTTC
TRBD2,TRBV28,TRBJ2-3,-,16,CASSLGTSGLTDTQYF,TGTGCCAGCAGTTTAGGGACTAGCGGTCTCACAGATACGCAGTATTTT
-,TRBV5-1,TRBJ2-2,-,15,CASSLAPGATGELFF,TGCGCCAGCAGCTTGGCTCCGGGAGCCACCGGGGAGCTGTTTTTT
TRBD2,TRBV5-4,TRBJ2-7,-,14,CASSRTSSSYEQYF,TGTGCCAGCAGCCGGACTAGCAGCTCCTACGAGCAGTACTTC
TRBD1,TRBV28,TRBJ2-7,-,14,CASSVGTVFYEQYF,TGTGCCAGCAGCGTCGGGACAGTTTTTTACGAGCAGTACTTC
-,TRBV18,TRBJ1-5,-,16,CASSPRGVPGNQPQHF,TGTGCCAGCTCACCCCGGGGGGTTCCGGGCAATCAGCCCCAGCATTTT
-,TRBV5-1,TRBJ2-1,-,14,CASCLVSGSNEQFF,TGCGCCAGCTGTCTAGTGTCCGGAAGCAATGAGCAGTTCTTC
TRBD2,TRBV7-9,TRBJ2-7,-,15,CASSSPGTSGSEQYF,TGTGCCAGCAGCTCCCCGGGGACTAGCGGGAGTGAGCAGTACTTC
TRBD1,TRBV27,TRBJ2-1,-,12,CASSSGQDEQFF,TGTGCCAGCAGCTCCGGACAGGATGAGCAGTTCTTC
-,TRBV6-5,TRBJ1-1,-,14,CASRFRDRNTEAFF,TGTGCCAGCAGGTTCAGGGATAGAAACACTGAAGCTTTCTTT
-,TRBV28,TRBJ1-2,-,10,CASRDYGYTF,TGTGCCAGCAGGGACTATGGCTACACCTTC
-,TRBV7-3,TRBJ2-3,-,15,CASSFYGARGDTQYF,TGTGCCAGCAGCTTCTACGGGGCCCGCGGAGATACGCAGTATTTT
-,TRBV11-3,TRBJ2-2,once,15,CASSDRTRRAGELFF,TGTGCCAGCAGCGACCGGACGCGACGGGCCGGGGAGCTGTTTTTT
-,TRBV7-8,TRBJ2-3,-,13,CASNHVLGDTQYF,TGTGCCAGCAATCATGTGTTAGGAGATACGCAGTATTTT
TRBD2,TRBV19,TRBJ2-7,-,20,CASSQRAGGASRTPTYEQYF,TGTGCCAGTAGCCAAAGGGCGGGAGGAGCTTCACGTACTCCCACCTACGAGCAGTACTTC
TRBD1,TRBV6-5,TRBJ1-4,-,15,CASSPYRGRSEKLFF,TGTGCCAGCAGTCCGTACAGGGGGCGCAGTGAAAAACTGTTTTTT
TRBD1,TRBV7-7,TRBJ2-5,once,12,CASSDREETQYF,TGTGCCAGCAGTGACAGGGAAGAGACCCAGTACTTC
-,TRBV13,TRBJ1-1,once,12,CASSPPYIRAFF,TGTGCCAGCAGCCCCCCATACATAAGGGCTTTCTTT
TRBD2,TRBV25-1,TRBJ2-1,-,16,CASSESAGLSYNEQFF,TGTGCCAGCAGTGAGTCAGCGGGGCTATCCTACAATGAGCAGTTCTTC